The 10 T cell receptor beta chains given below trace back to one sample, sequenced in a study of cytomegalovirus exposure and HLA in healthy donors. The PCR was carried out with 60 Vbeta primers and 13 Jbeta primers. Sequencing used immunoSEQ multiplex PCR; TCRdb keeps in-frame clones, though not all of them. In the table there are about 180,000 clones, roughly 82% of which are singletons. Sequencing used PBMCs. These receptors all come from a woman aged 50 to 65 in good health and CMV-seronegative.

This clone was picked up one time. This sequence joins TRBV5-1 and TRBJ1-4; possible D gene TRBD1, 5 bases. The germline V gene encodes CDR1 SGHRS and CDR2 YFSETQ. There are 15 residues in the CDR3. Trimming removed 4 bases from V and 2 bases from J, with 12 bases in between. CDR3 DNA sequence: TGCGCCAGCAGCATCCGGGGGGAGACTAATGAAAAACTGTTTTTT. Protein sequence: CASSIRGETNEKLFF.

CDR3 sequence (DNA): TGCAGCGTTGGTCAGGGGGCTGGTGGAAACACCATATATTTT. This translates into CSVGQGAGGNTIYF. The rearrangement joins TRBV29-1 to TRBJ1-3; 8 bases match TRBD1. This CDR3 has 14 residues. V shed 4 bases and J 3 bases; nucleotides not matched to a gene: 5. The germline gives CDR1 SQVTM, CDR2 ANQGSEA.

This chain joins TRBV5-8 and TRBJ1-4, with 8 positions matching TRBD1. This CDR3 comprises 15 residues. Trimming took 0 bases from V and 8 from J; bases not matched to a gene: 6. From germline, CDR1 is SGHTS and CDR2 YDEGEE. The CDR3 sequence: CASSLAGQGGEKLFF. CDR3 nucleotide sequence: TGTGCCAGCAGCTTGGCCGGACAGGGAGGGGAAAAACTGTTTTTT.

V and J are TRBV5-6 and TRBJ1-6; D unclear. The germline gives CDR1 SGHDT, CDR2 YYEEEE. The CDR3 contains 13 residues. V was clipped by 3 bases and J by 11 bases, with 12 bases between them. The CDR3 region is CASSWARHPPLHF. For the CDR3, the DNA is TGTGCCAGCAGCTGGGCCAGACATCCACCCCTCCACTTT.

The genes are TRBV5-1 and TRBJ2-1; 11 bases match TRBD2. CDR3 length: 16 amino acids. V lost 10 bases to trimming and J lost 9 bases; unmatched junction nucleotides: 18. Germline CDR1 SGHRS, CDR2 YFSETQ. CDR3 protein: CASAGVAGGQKGEQFF. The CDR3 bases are TGCGCCTCCGCCGGGGTAGCGGGAGGGCAGAAGGGTGAGCAGTTCTTC.

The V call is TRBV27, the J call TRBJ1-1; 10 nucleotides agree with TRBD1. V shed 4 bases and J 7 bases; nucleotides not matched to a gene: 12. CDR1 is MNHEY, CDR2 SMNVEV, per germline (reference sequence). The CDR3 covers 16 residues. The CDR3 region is CASSYHQDRGVIEAFF. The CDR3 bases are TGTGCCAGCAGTTACCACCAGGACAGGGGGGTTATTGAAGCTTTCTTT.

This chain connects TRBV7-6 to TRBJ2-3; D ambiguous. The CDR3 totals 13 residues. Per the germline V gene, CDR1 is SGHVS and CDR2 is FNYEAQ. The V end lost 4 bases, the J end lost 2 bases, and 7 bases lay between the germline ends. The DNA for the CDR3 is TGTGCCAGCAGCTACACGTCCACAGATACGCAGTATTTT. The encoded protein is CASSYTSTDTQYF.

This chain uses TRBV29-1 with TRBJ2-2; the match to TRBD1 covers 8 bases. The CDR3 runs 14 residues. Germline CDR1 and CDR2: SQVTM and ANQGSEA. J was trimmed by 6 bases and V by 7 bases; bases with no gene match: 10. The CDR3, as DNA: TGCAGCGGAAAGACAGGGGTCAACCCCGGGGAGCTGTTTTTT. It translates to CSGKTGVNPGELFF.

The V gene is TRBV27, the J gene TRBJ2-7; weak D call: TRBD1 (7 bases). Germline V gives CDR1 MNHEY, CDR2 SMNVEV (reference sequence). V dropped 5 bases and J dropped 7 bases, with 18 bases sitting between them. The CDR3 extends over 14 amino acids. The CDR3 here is CASSETTGRKEQYF. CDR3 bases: TGTGCCAGCAGTGAAACGACAGGGAGGAAGGAGCAGTACTTC.

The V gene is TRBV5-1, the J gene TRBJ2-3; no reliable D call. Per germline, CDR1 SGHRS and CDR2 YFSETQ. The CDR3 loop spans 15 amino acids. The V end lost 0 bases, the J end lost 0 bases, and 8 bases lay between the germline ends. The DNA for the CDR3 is TGCGCCAGCAGCTTGGCAGTTAAGAGCACAGATACGCAGTATTTT. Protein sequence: CASSLAVKSTDTQYF. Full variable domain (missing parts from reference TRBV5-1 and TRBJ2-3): KAGVTQTPRYLIKTRGQQVTLSCSPISGHRSVSWYQQTPGQGLQFLFEYFSETQRNKGNFPGRFSGRQFSNSRSEMNVSTLELGDSALYLCASSLAVKSTDTQYFGPGTRLTVL.